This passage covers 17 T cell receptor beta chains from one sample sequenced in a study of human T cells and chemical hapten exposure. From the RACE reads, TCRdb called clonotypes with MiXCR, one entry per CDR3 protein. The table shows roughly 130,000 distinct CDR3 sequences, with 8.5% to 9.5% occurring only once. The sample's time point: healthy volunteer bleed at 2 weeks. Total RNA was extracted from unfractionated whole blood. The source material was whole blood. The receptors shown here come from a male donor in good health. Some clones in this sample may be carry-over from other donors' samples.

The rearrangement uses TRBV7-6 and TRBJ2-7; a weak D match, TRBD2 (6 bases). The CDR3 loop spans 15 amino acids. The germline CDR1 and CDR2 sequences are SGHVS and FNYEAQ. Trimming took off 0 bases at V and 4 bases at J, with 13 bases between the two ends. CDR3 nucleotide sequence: TGTGCCAGCAGCTTAGCGGAGGGTGTACCGTACGAGCAGTACTTC. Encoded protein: CASSLAEGVPYEQYF. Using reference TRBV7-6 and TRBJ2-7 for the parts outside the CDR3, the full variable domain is GAGVSQSPRYKVTKRGQDVALRCDPISGHVSLYWYRQALGQGPEFLTYFNYEAQQDKSGLPNDRFSAERPEGSISTLTIQRTEQRDSAMYRCASSLAEGVPYEQYFGPGTRLTVT.

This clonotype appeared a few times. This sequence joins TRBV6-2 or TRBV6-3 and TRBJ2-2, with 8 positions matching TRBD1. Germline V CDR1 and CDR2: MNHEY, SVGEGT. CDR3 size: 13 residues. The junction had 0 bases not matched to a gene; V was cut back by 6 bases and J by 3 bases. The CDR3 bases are TGTGCCAGCAGGGGACAGGACACCGGGGAGCTGTTTTTT. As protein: CASRGQDTGELFF.

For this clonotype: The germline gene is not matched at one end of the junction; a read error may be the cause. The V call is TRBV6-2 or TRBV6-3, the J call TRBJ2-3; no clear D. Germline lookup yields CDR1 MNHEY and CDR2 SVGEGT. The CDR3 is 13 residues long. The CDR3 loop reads CANSYDFTDTQYF. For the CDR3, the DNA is TGTGCCAACAGTTACGACTTCACAGATACGCAGTATTTT.

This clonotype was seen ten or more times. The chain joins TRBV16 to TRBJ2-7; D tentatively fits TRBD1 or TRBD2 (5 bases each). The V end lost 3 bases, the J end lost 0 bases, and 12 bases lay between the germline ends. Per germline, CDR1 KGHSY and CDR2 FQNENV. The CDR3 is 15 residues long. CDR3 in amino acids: CASSQGRSSSYEQYF. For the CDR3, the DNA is TGTGCCAGCAGCCAGGGACGATCGAGCTCCTACGAGCAGTACTTC.

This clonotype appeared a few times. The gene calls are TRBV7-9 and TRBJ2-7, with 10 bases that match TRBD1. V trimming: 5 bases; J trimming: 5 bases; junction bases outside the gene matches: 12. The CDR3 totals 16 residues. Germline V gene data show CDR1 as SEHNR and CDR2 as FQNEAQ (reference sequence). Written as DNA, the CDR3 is TGTGCCAGCAGCGTCTCCGGGACAGGGGTCGGGAACGAGCAGTACTTC. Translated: CASSVSGTGVGNEQYF.

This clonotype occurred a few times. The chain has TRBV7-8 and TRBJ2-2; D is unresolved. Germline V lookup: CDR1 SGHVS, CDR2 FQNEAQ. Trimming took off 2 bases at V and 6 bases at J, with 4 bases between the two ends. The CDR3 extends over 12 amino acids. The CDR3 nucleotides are TGTGCCAGCAGCTTACCTCCCGGGGAGCTGTTTTTT. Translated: CASSLPPGELFF.

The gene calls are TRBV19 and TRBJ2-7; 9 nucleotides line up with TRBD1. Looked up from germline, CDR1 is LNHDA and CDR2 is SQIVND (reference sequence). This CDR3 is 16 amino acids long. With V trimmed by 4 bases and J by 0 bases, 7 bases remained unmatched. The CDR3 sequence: CASSRTPGQGSYEQYF. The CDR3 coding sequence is TGTGCCAGTAGTAGAACTCCGGGACAGGGCTCCTACGAGCAGTACTTC.

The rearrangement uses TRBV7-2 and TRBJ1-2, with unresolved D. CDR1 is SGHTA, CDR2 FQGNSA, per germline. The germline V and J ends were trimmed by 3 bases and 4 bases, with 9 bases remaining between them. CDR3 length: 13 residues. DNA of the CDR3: TGTGCCAGCAGCTTTGACGTAAGCTATGGCTACACCTTC. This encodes CASSFDVSYGYTF.

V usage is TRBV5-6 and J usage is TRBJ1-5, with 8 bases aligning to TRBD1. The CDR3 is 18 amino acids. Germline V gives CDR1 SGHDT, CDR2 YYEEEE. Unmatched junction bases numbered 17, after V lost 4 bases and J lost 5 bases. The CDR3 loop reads CASSQFITGTGVHQPQHF. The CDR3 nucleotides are TGTGCCAGCAGCCAGTTTATAACCGGGACAGGAGTACATCAGCCCCAGCATTTT.

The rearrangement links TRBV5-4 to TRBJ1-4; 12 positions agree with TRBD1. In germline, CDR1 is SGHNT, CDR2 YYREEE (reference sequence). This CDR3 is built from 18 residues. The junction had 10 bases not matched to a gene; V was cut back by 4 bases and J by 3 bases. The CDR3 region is CASSHHRDRGRANEKLFF. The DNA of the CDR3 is TGTGCCAGCAGCCATCACCGGGACAGGGGGCGGGCTAATGAAAAACTGTTTTTT.

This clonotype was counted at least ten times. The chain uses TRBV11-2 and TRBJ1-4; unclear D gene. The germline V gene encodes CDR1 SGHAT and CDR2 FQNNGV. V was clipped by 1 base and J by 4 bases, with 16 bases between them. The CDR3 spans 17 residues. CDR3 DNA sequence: TGTGCCAGCAGCTTAGGGCGGAATCGGGGAATTAATGAAAAACTGTTTTTT. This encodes CASSLGRNRGINEKLFF.

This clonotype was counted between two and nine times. CDR3 sequence reads: CAISESRGQNTEAFF. DNA of the CDR3: TGTGCCATCAGTGAGTCAAGAGGGCAGAACACTGAAGCTTTCTTT. J is TRBJ1-1 and V is TRBV10-3; D is unresolved. The CDR3 extends over 15 amino acids. V lost 0 bases, J lost 1 base, and 9 bases lay in between. Germline V gene data show CDR1 as ENHRY and CDR2 as SYGVKD.

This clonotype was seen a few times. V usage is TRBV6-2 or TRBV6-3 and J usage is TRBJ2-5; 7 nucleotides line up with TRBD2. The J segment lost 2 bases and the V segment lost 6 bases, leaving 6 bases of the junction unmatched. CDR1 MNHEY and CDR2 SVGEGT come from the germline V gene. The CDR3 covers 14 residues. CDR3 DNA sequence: TGTGCCAGCAGCCATCGGGGGGTACAAGAGACCCAGTACTTC. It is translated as CASSHRGVQETQYF.

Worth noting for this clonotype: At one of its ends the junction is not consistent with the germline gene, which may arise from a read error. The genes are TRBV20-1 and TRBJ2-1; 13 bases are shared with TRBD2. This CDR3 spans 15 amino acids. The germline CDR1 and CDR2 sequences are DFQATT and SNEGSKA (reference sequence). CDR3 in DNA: TGCAGTGCTAGAAGACTAGCGGGAGGCTACGATGAGCAGTTCTTC. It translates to CSARRLAGGYDEQFF.

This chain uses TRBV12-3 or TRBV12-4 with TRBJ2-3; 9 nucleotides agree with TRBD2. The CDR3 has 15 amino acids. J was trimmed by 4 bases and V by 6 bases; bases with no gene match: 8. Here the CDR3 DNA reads TGTGCCAGCAGAGGTAGCGGGAGAACCCCAGATACGCAGTATTTT. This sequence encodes CASRGSGRTPDTQYF.

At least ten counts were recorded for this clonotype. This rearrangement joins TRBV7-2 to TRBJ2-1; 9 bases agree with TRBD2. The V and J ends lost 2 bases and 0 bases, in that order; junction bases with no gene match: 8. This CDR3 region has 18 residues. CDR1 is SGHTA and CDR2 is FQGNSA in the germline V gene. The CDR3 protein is CASSLSLAGSSSYNEQFF. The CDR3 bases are TGTGCCAGCAGCTTAAGTCTAGCGGGGTCGAGCTCCTACAATGAGCAGTTCTTC.

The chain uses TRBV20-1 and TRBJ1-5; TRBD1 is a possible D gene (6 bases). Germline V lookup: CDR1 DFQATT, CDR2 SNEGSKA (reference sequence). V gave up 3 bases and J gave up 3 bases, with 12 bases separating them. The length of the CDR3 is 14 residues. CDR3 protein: CSASRGPDNQPQHF. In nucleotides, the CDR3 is TGCAGTGCTAGCAGGGGACCCGACAATCAGCCCCAGCATTTT.